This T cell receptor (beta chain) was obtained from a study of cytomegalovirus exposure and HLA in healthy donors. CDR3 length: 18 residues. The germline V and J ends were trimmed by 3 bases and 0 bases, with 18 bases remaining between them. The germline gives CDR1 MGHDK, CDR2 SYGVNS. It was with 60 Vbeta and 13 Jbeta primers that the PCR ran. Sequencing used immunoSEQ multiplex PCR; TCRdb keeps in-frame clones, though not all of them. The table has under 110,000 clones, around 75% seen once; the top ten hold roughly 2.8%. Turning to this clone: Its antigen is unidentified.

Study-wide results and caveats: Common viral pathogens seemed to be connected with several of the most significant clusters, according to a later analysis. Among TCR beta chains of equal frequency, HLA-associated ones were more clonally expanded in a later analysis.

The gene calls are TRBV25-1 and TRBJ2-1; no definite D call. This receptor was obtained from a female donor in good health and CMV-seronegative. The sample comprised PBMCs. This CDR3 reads CASSDDALGLFSYNEQFF. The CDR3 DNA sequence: TGTGCCAGCAGTGATGACGCCCTAGGCCTCTTCTCCTACAATGAGCAGTTCTTC.